A selection of T cell receptor beta chains follows, all from one sample in a study of cytomegalovirus exposure and HLA in healthy donors. Sequenced by immunoSEQ multiplex PCR; TCRdb stores in-frame clones only, minus some. The sample consists of hundreds of thousands of clones, 86% of them appearing once. Material: PBMCs. These receptors all come from a woman aged 18-30 years in good health and CMV-seronegative. The CDR3 runs from the conserved cysteine through the conserved F or W. Fields, in order: D gene, CDR3 length, V gene, clone size, J gene, CDR3 DNA, CDR3 protein. A D gene is named only where the DNA matches it firmly. Clone size is shown for a subset of rows, as once, few, many or a class of expanded clone.

d_call: NA
cdr3_length: 13
v_call: TRBV7-8
clone_size: NA
j_call: TRBJ2-7
cdr3_nt: TGTGCCAGCAGGAAAGACACTGCCTACGAGCAGTACTTC
cdr3_aa: CASRKDTAYEQYF

d_call: NA
cdr3_length: 15
v_call: TRBV28
clone_size: NA
j_call: TRBJ1-2
cdr3_nt: TGTGCCAGCAGTTTCCCAGACAGGACTAACTATGGCTACACCTTC
cdr3_aa: CASSFPDRTNYGYTF

d_call: TRBD1
cdr3_length: 14
v_call: TRBV19
clone_size: NA
j_call: TRBJ1-5
cdr3_nt: TGTGCCAGCACGGGACAGCCTAGCAATCAGCCCCAGCATTTT
cdr3_aa: CASTGQPSNQPQHF

d_call: NA
cdr3_length: 17
v_call: TRBV5-8
clone_size: NA
j_call: TRBJ1-1
cdr3_nt: TGTGCCAGCAGCTTGTGGTCCGGCACGCCAGGGGCCCCTGAAGCTTTCTTT
cdr3_aa: CASSLWSGTPGAPEAFF

d_call: NA
cdr3_length: 16
v_call: TRBV4-1
clone_size: NA
j_call: TRBJ1-2
cdr3_nt: TGCGCCAGCAGCCAAGGGGGATGGCGGGGGGCTGGCGGCTACACCTTC
cdr3_aa: CASSQGGWRGAGGYTF

d_call: NA
cdr3_length: 15
v_call: TRBV2
clone_size: NA
j_call: TRBJ1-4
cdr3_nt: TGTGCCAGCAGCAAGGGGACGACGGGGGGAGAAAAACTGTTTTTT
cdr3_aa: CASSKGTTGGEKLFF

d_call: NA
cdr3_length: 11
v_call: TRBV28
clone_size: NA
j_call: TRBJ1-1
cdr3_nt: TGTGCCCACCAGGCGAACACTGAAGCTTTCTTT
cdr3_aa: CAHQANTEAFF

d_call: NA
cdr3_length: 15
v_call: TRBV15
clone_size: NA
j_call: TRBJ2-4
cdr3_nt: TGTGCCACCAGCGGGTCCAGGGGAACCAAAAACATTCAGTACTTC
cdr3_aa: CATSGSRGTKNIQYF

d_call: NA
cdr3_length: 14
v_call: TRBV2
clone_size: NA
j_call: TRBJ2-7
cdr3_nt: TGTGCCAGCAGTGAAGGAGGACGGGGTTACGAGCAGTACTTC
cdr3_aa: CASSEGGRGYEQYF

d_call: NA
cdr3_length: 13
v_call: TRBV5-1
clone_size: few
j_call: TRBJ2-7
cdr3_nt: TGCGCCAGCAGCTTGGCCGGAAGCTCAAGGGGGTACTTC
cdr3_aa: CASSLAGSSRGYF

d_call: NA
cdr3_length: 15
v_call: TRBV6-1
clone_size: NA
j_call: TRBJ1-5
cdr3_nt: TGTGCCAGCAGTGAACAGGGGAATAGCAATCAGCCCCAGCATTTT
cdr3_aa: CASSEQGNSNQPQHF

d_call: NA
cdr3_length: 15
v_call: TRBV15
clone_size: NA
j_call: TRBJ1-4
cdr3_nt: TGTGCCACCAGCGTGCGACAGGCCCCTGGTGAAAAACTGTTTTTT
cdr3_aa: CATSVRQAPGEKLFF

d_call: NA
cdr3_length: 15
v_call: TRBV7-6
clone_size: NA
j_call: TRBJ1-4
cdr3_nt: TGTGCCAGCAGCGAACAGGGATTGGGCGGTGAAAAACTGTTTTTT
cdr3_aa: CASSEQGLGGEKLFF

d_call: TRBD1
cdr3_length: 18
v_call: TRBV5-1
clone_size: NA
j_call: TRBJ1-6
cdr3_nt: TGCGCCAGCAGTCCCGGGACAGGGGGCCCCAAGGAGGAATCACCCCTCCACTTT
cdr3_aa: CASSPGTGGPKEESPLHF

d_call: TRBD1
cdr3_length: 14
v_call: TRBV27
clone_size: NA
j_call: TRBJ2-7
cdr3_nt: TGTGCCAGCAGTCTATTGGGACAGGGTAACGAGCAGTACTTC
cdr3_aa: CASSLLGQGNEQYF

d_call: NA
cdr3_length: 11
v_call: TRBV5-1
clone_size: NA
j_call: TRBJ2-1
cdr3_nt: TGCGCCAGCAGCCCTTCCCGGGAACCGTTCTTC
cdr3_aa: CASSPSREPFF

d_call: TRBD2
cdr3_length: 15
v_call: TRBV7-6
clone_size: NA
j_call: TRBJ2-3
cdr3_nt: TGTGCCAGCAGCTTAGGACTAGCGAGGACAGATACGCAGTATTTT
cdr3_aa: CASSLGLARTDTQYF

d_call: TRBD1
cdr3_length: 14
v_call: TRBV28
clone_size: NA
j_call: TRBJ1-2
cdr3_nt: TGTGCCAGCACGCTCGACAGGGTGGTCTATGGCTACACCTTC
cdr3_aa: CASTLDRVVYGYTF

d_call: TRBD1
cdr3_length: 19
v_call: TRBV7-8
clone_size: once
j_call: TRBJ2-3
cdr3_nt: TGTGCCAGCAGCTACCGTGTACTGAGACAGGGCCCTAGCACAGATACGCAGTATTTT
cdr3_aa: CASSYRVLRQGPSTDTQYF

d_call: NA
cdr3_length: 13
v_call: TRBV27
clone_size: NA
j_call: TRBJ2-2
cdr3_nt: TGTGCCAGCAGTCTACCGAACACCGGGGAGCTGTTTTTT
cdr3_aa: CASSLPNTGELFF

d_call: NA
cdr3_length: 15
v_call: TRBV6-4
clone_size: NA
j_call: TRBJ2-1
cdr3_nt: TGTGCCAGCAGTGTTACTAGCCTACTGGGCGGTGAGCAGTTCTTC
cdr3_aa: CASSVTSLLGGEQFF

d_call: NA
cdr3_length: 10
v_call: TRBV27
clone_size: NA
j_call: TRBJ2-7
cdr3_nt: TGTGCCAGCGGGCGAGTCGAGCAGTACTTC
cdr3_aa: CASGRVEQYF

d_call: TRBD2
cdr3_length: 15
v_call: TRBV27
clone_size: once
j_call: TRBJ2-5
cdr3_nt: TGTGCCAGCGCCCTGGGCGGGAGGCAGTCCGAGACCCAGTACTTC
cdr3_aa: CASALGGRQSETQYF

d_call: TRBD2
cdr3_length: 15
v_call: TRBV2
clone_size: NA
j_call: TRBJ2-5
cdr3_nt: TGTGCCAGCAGTGAAGGTGCGGGGGGCTATGAGACCCAGTACTTC
cdr3_aa: CASSEGAGGYETQYF

d_call: NA
cdr3_length: 15
v_call: TRBV29-1
clone_size: NA
j_call: TRBJ1-2
cdr3_nt: TGCAGCGTTGTGGTCTGGGGGACAACTAACTATGGCTACACCTTC
cdr3_aa: CSVVVWGTTNYGYTF

d_call: NA
cdr3_length: 14
v_call: TRBV11-2
clone_size: NA
j_call: TRBJ1-1
cdr3_nt: TGTGCCAGCGGCCTCAGGGGATTGAACACTGAAGCTTTCTTT
cdr3_aa: CASGLRGLNTEAFF

d_call: TRBD2
cdr3_length: 19
v_call: TRBV10-3
clone_size: NA
j_call: TRBJ2-3
cdr3_nt: TGTGCCATCAGTGGCGACACTTCTAGGGCGGGAGGGCCGGCAGATACGCAGTATTTT
cdr3_aa: CAISGDTSRAGGPADTQYF

d_call: NA
cdr3_length: 18
v_call: TRBV11-2
clone_size: NA
j_call: TRBJ2-5
cdr3_nt: TGTGCCAGCAGCTCCCAGTCCTTCGGAGTGGGCGGGGAGACGACCCAGTACTTC
cdr3_aa: CASSSQSFGVGGETTQYF

d_call: TRBD1
cdr3_length: 15
v_call: TRBV7-6
clone_size: NA
j_call: TRBJ1-6
cdr3_nt: TGTGCCAGCAGCACGCGACAGGGTTACAATTCACCCCTCCACTTT
cdr3_aa: CASSTRQGYNSPLHF

d_call: NA
cdr3_length: 14
v_call: TRBV7-6
clone_size: NA
j_call: TRBJ2-1
cdr3_nt: TGTGCCAGCAGCTTTGACCTGAACTCGGGTGAGCAGTTCTTC
cdr3_aa: CASSFDLNSGEQFF

d_call: TRBD1
cdr3_length: 13
v_call: TRBV4-1
clone_size: few
j_call: TRBJ1-2
cdr3_nt: TGCGCCAGCAGGCTGACAGGGGGCGATGGCTACACCTTC
cdr3_aa: CASRLTGGDGYTF

d_call: TRBD2
cdr3_length: 17
v_call: TRBV7-8
clone_size: NA
j_call: TRBJ2-2
cdr3_nt: TGTGCCAGCAGCACCTTCCGCCTAGCGGGGAGGGGCGGGGAGCTGTTTTTT
cdr3_aa: CASSTFRLAGRGGELFF

d_call: NA
cdr3_length: 14
v_call: TRBV28
clone_size: NA
j_call: TRBJ2-1
cdr3_nt: TGTGCCAGCACCCTCGGAGGGATTTACAATGAGCAGTTCTTC
cdr3_aa: CASTLGGIYNEQFF

d_call: TRBD1
cdr3_length: 18
v_call: TRBV7-3
clone_size: NA
j_call: TRBJ2-7
cdr3_nt: TGTGCCAGCAGCGAGTACGGGCTTGGGGACAGGGATTCCTACGAGCAGTACTTC
cdr3_aa: CASSEYGLGDRDSYEQYF

d_call: NA
cdr3_length: 13
v_call: TRBV7-9
clone_size: NA
j_call: TRBJ1-2
cdr3_nt: TGTGCCAGCAGCTTATCGGGGGACTATGGCTACACCTTC
cdr3_aa: CASSLSGDYGYTF

d_call: TRBD1
cdr3_length: 12
v_call: TRBV28
clone_size: NA
j_call: TRBJ1-2
cdr3_nt: TGTGCCAGCAGTTCGGACAGGGATCGCTACACCTTC
cdr3_aa: CASSSDRDRYTF

d_call: TRBD1
cdr3_length: 15
v_call: TRBV19
clone_size: NA
j_call: TRBJ1-1
cdr3_nt: TGTGCCAGTAGTTCAGGGGGCTCTGGAGTCACTGAAGCTTTCTTT
cdr3_aa: CASSSGGSGVTEAFF

d_call: TRBD2
cdr3_length: 17
v_call: TRBV4-1
clone_size: NA
j_call: TRBJ2-1
cdr3_nt: TGCGCCAGCAGCCAAGAGAAGAAGGCTAGCGGGTACAATGAGCAGTTCTTC
cdr3_aa: CASSQEKKASGYNEQFF

d_call: TRBD2
cdr3_length: 21
v_call: TRBV5-1
clone_size: NA
j_call: TRBJ2-1
cdr3_nt: TGCGCCAGCAGCTTGCCGTTTGCGGGGGACGCCATTCCCCCCGAAAGGAATGAGCAGTTCTTC
cdr3_aa: CASSLPFAGDAIPPERNEQFF

d_call: TRBD2
cdr3_length: 17
v_call: TRBV5-1
clone_size: NA
j_call: TRBJ2-3
cdr3_nt: TGCGCCAGCAGCTTGGGACTAGCGGGAGGGCACACAGATACGCAGTATTTT
cdr3_aa: CASSLGLAGGHTDTQYF

d_call: NA
cdr3_length: 12
v_call: TRBV29-1
clone_size: NA
j_call: TRBJ1-4
cdr3_nt: TGCAGCGTTAGCCCCGCGAGGGAAAAACTGTTTTTT
cdr3_aa: CSVSPAREKLFF

d_call: NA
cdr3_length: 15
v_call: TRBV28
clone_size: NA
j_call: TRBJ2-1
cdr3_nt: TGTGCCAGCAGGCCGACTAGGAGCGGATACAATGAGCAGTTCTTC
cdr3_aa: CASRPTRSGYNEQFF

d_call: NA
cdr3_length: 14
v_call: TRBV7-9
clone_size: once
j_call: TRBJ2-1
cdr3_nt: TGTGCCAGCAGCCCCGTTGGAGACCCCAATGAGCAGTTCTTC
cdr3_aa: CASSPVGDPNEQFF

d_call: NA
cdr3_length: 15
v_call: TRBV10-1
clone_size: NA
j_call: TRBJ1-1
cdr3_nt: TGCGCCAGCAGTGAGTCGGGGGGGGCGCCCACTGAAGCTTTCTTT
cdr3_aa: CASSESGGAPTEAFF

d_call: TRBD1
cdr3_length: 13
v_call: TRBV10-3
clone_size: NA
j_call: TRBJ2-7
cdr3_nt: TGTGCCATCAAATTGGGACAGAGCAACGAGCAGTACTTC
cdr3_aa: CAIKLGQSNEQYF

d_call: TRBD1
cdr3_length: 16
v_call: TRBV27
clone_size: NA
j_call: TRBJ1-6
cdr3_nt: TGTGCCAGCACCATTCCCGTTTGGACAGGGTCCTCACCCCTCCACTTT
cdr3_aa: CASTIPVWTGSSPLHF

d_call: NA
cdr3_length: 14
v_call: TRBV27
clone_size: NA
j_call: TRBJ2-1
cdr3_nt: TGTGCCAGCAGTTTAACCCCTAGCACCAATGAGCAGTTCTTC
cdr3_aa: CASSLTPSTNEQFF

d_call: NA
cdr3_length: 15
v_call: TRBV9
clone_size: NA
j_call: TRBJ2-1
cdr3_nt: TGTGCCAGCAGCGTAGGTAGTACGCCCTACAATGAGCAGTTCTTC
cdr3_aa: CASSVGSTPYNEQFF

d_call: NA
cdr3_length: 13
v_call: TRBV4-1
clone_size: NA
j_call: TRBJ2-5
cdr3_nt: TGCGCCAGCAGCCAAGGCCAGTTTGAATTCCAGTACTTC
cdr3_aa: CASSQGQFEFQYF

d_call: TRBD2
cdr3_length: 16
v_call: TRBV5-4
clone_size: NA
j_call: TRBJ2-3
cdr3_nt: TGTGCCAGCAGCTTTGAAGCGGGGGGATCCACAGATACGCAGTATTTT
cdr3_aa: CASSFEAGGSTDTQYF

d_call: NA
cdr3_length: 12
v_call: TRBV27
clone_size: few
j_call: TRBJ1-6
cdr3_nt: TGTGCCAGCAGCCAGGGAGGATCACCCCTCCACTTT
cdr3_aa: CASSQGGSPLHF

d_call: TRBD2
cdr3_length: 14
v_call: TRBV2
clone_size: NA
j_call: TRBJ2-7
cdr3_nt: TGTGCCAGCAGTAGAAGGACTAGCCCGTACGAGCAGTACTTC
cdr3_aa: CASSRRTSPYEQYF

d_call: NA
cdr3_length: 14
v_call: TRBV11-2
clone_size: NA
j_call: TRBJ2-7
cdr3_nt: TGTGCCAGCAGCTTAGGCGGGGATTATTACGAGCAGTACTTC
cdr3_aa: CASSLGGDYYEQYF

d_call: NA
cdr3_length: 13
v_call: TRBV29-1
clone_size: NA
j_call: TRBJ1-1
cdr3_nt: TGCAGCGTTGCCCGGCAGGGGAGCACTGAAGCTTTCTTT
cdr3_aa: CSVARQGSTEAFF

d_call: NA
cdr3_length: 13
v_call: TRBV27
clone_size: NA
j_call: TRBJ1-3
cdr3_nt: TGTGCCAGCGGTTTTCGGGCTGGAAACACCATATATTTT
cdr3_aa: CASGFRAGNTIYF